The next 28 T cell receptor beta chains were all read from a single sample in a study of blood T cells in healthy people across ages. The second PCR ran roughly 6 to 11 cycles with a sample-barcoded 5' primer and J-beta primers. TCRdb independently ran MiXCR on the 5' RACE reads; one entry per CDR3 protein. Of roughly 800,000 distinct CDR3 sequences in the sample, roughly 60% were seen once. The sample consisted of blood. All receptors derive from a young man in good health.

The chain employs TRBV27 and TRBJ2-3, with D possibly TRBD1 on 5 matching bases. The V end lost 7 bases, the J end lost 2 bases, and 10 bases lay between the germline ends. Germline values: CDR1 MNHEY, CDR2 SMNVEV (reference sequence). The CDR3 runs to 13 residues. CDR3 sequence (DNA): TGTGCCAGCAAGGGGATCCCCACAGATACGCAGTATTTT. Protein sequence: CASKGIPTDTQYF.

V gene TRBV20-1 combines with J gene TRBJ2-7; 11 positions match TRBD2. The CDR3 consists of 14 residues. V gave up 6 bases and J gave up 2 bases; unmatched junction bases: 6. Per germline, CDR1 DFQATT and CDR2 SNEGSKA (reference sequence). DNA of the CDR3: TGCAGTGCAAGGGGACTAGCGGCGACCTACGAGCAGTACTTC. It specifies CSARGLAATYEQYF.

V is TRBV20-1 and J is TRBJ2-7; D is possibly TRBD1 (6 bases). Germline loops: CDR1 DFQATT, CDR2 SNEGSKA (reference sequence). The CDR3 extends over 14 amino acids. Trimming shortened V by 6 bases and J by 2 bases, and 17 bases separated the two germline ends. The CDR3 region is CSAYPGTQAYEQYF. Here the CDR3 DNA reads TGCAGTGCATATCCCGGGACACAAGCCTACGAGCAGTACTTC.

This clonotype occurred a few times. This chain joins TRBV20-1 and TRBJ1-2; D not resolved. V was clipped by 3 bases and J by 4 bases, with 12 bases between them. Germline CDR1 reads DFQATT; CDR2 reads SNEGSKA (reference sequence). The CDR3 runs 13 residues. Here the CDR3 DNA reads TGCAGTGCTAGCGAGGGCCGGTCCTATGGCTACACCTTC. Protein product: CSASEGRSYGYTF.

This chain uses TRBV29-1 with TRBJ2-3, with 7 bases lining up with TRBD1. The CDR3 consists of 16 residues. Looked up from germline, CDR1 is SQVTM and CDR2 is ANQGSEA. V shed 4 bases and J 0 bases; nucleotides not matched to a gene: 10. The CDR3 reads CSVVVGQASSTDTQYF. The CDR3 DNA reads TGCAGCGTTGTCGTCGGACAGGCCTCTAGCACAGATACGCAGTATTTT.

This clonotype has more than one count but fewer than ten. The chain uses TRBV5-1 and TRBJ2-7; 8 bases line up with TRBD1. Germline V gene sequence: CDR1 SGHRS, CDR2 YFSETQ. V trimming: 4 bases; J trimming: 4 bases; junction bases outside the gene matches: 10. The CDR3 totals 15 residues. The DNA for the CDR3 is TGCGCCAGCAGCGCCCAGGGGGCGCAAGGTTACGAGCAGTACTTC. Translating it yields CASSAQGAQGYEQYF.

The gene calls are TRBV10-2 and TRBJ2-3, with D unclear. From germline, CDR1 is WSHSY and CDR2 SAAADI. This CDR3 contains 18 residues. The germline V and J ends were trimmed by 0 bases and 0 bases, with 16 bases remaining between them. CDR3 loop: CASSESTLLGPSTDTQYF. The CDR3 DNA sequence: TGCGCCAGCAGTGAGTCTACCCTTCTCGGACCTAGCACAGATACGCAGTATTTT.

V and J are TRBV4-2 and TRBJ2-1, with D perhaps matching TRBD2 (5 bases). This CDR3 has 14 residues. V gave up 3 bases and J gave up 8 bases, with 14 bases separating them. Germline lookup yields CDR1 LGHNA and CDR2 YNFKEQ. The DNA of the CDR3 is TGTGCCAGCAGCCAGGCCGGGATCGGGGATGAGCAGTTCTTC. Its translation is CASSQAGIGDEQFF.

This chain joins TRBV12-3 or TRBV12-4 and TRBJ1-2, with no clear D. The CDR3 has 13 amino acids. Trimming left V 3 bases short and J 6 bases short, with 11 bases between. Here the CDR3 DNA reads TGTGCCAGCAGTTTTTCAGGCTTGGATGGCTACACCTTC. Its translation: CASSFSGLDGYTF.

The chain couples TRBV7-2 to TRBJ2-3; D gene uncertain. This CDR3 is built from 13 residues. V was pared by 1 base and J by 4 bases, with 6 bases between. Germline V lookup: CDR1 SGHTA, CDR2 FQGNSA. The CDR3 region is CASSLGTSDTQYF. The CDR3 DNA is TGTGCCAGCAGCTTAGGGACGTCAGATACGCAGTATTTT.

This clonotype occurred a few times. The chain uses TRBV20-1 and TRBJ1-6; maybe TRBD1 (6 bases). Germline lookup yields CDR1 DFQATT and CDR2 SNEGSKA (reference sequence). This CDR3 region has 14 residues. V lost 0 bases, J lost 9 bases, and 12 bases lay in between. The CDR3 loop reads CSARDQGNSSPLHF. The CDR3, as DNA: TGCAGTGCTAGAGATCAGGGGAACAGTTCACCCCTCCACTTT.

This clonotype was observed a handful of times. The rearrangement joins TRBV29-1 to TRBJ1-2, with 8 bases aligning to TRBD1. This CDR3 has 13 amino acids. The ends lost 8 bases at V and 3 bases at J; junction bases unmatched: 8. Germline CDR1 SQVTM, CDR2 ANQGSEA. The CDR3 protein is CSITGGSHYGYTF. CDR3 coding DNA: TGCAGCATAACAGGGGGGTCGCACTATGGCTACACCTTC.

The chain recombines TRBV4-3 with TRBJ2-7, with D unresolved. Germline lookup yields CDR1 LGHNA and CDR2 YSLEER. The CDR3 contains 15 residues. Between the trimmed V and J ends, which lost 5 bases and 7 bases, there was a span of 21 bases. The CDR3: CASSIDGDPYNEQYF. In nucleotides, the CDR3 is TGCGCCAGCAGCATAGACGGCGACCCTTACAATGAGCAGTACTTC.

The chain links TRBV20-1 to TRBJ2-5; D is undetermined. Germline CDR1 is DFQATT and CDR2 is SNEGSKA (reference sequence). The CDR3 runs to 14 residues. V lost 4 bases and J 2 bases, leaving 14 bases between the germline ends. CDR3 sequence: CSAKGPVGQETQYF. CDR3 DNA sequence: TGCAGTGCTAAAGGGCCGGTGGGACAAGAGACCCAGTACTTC.

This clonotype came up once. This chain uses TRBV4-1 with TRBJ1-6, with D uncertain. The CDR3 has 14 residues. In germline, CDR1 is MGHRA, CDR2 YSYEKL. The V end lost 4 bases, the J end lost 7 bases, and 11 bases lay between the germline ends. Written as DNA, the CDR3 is TGCGCCAGCAGCCTATCCACGGAGAATTCACCCCTCCACTTT. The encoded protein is CASSLSTENSPLHF.

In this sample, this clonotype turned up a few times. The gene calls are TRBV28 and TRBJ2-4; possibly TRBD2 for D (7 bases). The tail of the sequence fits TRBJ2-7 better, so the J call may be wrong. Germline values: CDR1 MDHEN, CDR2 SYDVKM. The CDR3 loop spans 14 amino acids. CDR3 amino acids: CASSFLGGRNEQYF. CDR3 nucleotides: TGTGCCAGCAGTTTTCTGGGGGGGCGGAACGAGCAGTACTTC.

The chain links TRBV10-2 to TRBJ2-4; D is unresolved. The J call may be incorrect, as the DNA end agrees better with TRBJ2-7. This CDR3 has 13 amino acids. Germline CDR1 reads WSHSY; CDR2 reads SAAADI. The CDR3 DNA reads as TGCGCCAGCAGTGAGTCGTGGGTAAGCGAGCAGTACTTC. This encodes CASSESWVSEQYF.

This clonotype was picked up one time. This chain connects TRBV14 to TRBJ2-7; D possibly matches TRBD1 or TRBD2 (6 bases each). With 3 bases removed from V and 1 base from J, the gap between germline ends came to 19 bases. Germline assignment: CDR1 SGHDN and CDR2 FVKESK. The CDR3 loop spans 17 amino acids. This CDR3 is CASSQSEGGLVSYEQYF. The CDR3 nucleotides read TGTGCCAGCAGCCAGTCTGAAGGGGGGTTGGTGTCCTACGAGCAGTACTTC.

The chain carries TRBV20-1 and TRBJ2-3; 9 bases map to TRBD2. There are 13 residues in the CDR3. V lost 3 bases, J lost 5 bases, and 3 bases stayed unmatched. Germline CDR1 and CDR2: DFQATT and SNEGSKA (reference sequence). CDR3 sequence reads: CSARLAGLDTQYF. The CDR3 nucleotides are TGCAGTGCTAGGCTAGCGGGGTTAGATACGCAGTATTTT.

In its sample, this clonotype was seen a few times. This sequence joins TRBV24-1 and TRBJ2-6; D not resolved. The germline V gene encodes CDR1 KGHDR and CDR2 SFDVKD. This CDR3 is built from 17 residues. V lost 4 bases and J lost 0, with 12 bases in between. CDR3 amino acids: CATSEQGPPSGANVLTF. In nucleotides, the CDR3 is TGTGCCACCAGTGAACAAGGGCCCCCCTCTGGGGCCAACGTCCTGACTTTC.

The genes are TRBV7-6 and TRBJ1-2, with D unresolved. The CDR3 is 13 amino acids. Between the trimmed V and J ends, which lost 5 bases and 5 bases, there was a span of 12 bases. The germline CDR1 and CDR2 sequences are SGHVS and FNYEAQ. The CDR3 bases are TGTGCCAGCAGCGCCGGGCGTACATATGGCTACACCTTC. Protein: CASSAGRTYGYTF.

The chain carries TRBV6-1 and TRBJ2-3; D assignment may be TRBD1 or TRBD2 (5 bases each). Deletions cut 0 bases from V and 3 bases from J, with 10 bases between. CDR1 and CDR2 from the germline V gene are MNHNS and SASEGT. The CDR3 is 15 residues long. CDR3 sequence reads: CASSEARGLTDTQYF. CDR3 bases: TGTGCCAGCAGTGAAGCGAGGGGTTTGACAGATACGCAGTATTTT.

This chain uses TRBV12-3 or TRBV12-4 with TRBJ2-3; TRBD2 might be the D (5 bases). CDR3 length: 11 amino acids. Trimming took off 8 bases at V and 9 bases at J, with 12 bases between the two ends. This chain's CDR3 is CASGTLVTQYF. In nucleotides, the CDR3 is TGTGCCAGCGGAACACTAGTGACGCAGTATTTT.

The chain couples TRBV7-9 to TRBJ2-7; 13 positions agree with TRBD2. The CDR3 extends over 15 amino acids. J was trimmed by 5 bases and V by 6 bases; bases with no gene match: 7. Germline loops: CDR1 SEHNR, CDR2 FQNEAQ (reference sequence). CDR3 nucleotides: TGTGCCAGCAGTACCGGGACTAGCGGGGTTAACGAGCAGTACTTC. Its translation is CASSTGTSGVNEQYF.

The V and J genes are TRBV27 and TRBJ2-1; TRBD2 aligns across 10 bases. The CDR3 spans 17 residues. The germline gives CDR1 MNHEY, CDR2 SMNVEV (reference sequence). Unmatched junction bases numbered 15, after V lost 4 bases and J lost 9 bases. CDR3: CASSSHHTSGENSEQFF. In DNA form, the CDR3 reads TGTGCCAGCAGTTCTCACCATACTAGCGGGGAAAACAGTGAGCAGTTCTTC.

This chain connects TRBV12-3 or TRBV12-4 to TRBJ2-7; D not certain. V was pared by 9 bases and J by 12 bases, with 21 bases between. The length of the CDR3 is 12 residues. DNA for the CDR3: TGTGCCAGTGCAGGAGATCAAGAGACCCGGTACTTC. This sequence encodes CASAGDQETRYF.

In DNA form, the CDR3 reads TGCGCCAGCAGCCAGACAGCGGGAGTCTCCTACAATGAGCAGTTCTTC. Translated, it gives CASSQTAGVSYNEQFF. The rearrangement links TRBV4-3 to TRBJ2-1; 8 bases fit TRBD2. The V segment lost 3 bases and the J segment 0 bases; nucleotides outside the gene matches: 4. Germline loops: CDR1 LGHNA, CDR2 YSLEER. The CDR3 sequence is 16 residues long.

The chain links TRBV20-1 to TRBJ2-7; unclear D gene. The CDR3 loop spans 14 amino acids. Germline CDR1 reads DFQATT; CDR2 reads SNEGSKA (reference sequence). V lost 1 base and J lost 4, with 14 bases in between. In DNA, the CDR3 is TGCAGTGCTAGAGCAGTTAGCAATGAGTACGAGCAGTACTTC. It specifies CSARAVSNEYEQYF.